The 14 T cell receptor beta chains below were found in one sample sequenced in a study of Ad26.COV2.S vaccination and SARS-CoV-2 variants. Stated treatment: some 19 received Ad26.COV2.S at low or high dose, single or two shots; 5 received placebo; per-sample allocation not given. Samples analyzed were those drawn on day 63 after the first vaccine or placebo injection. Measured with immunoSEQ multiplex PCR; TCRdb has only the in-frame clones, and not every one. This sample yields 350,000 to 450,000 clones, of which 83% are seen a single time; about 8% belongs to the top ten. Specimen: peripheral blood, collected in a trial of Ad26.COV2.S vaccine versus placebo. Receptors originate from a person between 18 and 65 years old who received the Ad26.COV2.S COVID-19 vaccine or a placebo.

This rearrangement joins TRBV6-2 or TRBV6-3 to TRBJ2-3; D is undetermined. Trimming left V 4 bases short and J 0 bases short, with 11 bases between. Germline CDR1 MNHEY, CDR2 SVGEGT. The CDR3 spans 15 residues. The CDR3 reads CASSFRLVSTDTQYF. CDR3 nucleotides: TGTGCCAGCAGTTTTAGACTTGTTAGCACAGATACGCAGTATTTT.

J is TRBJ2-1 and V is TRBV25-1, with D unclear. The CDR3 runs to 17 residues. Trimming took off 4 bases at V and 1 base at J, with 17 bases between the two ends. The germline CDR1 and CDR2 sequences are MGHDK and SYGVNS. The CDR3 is CASSGPGPSRSYNEQFF. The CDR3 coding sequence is TGTGCCAGCAGTGGGCCCGGGCCGAGCAGGTCCTACAATGAGCAGTTCTTC.

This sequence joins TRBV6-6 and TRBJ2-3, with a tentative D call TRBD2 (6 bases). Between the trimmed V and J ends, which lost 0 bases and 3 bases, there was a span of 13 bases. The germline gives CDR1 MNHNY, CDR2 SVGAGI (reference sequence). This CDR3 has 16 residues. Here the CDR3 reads CASSYSSRAGTDTQYF. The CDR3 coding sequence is TGTGCCAGCAGTTACTCGAGCAGGGCGGGAACAGATACGCAGTATTTT.

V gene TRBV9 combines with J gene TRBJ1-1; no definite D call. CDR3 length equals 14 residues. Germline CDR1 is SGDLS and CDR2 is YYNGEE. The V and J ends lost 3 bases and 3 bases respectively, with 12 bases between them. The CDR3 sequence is CASSAGGQYTEAFF. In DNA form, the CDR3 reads TGTGCCAGCAGCGCCGGAGGCCAGTACACTGAAGCTTTCTTT.

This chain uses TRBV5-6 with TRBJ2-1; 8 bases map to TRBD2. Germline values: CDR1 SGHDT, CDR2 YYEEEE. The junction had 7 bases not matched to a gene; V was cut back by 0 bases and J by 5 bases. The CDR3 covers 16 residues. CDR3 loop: CASSLASGSGNNEQFF. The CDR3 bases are TGTGCCAGCAGCTTGGCGAGCGGGAGTGGGAACAATGAGCAGTTCTTC.

In DNA, the CDR3 is TGCAGCGTTGATTCGGGGGCCCCCAGGCGGTACTTC. It codes for CSVDSGAPRRYF. This sequence joins TRBV29-1 and TRBJ2-7, with D possibly called TRBD1 or TRBD2 (6 bases each). Germline CDR1 is SQVTM and CDR2 is ANQGSEA. V shed 3 bases and J shed 12 bases, with 18 bases lying between them. The CDR3 sequence is 12 residues long.

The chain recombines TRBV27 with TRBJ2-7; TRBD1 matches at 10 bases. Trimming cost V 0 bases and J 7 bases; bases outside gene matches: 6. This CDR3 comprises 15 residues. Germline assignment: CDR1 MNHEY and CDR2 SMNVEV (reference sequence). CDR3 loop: CASSLSRDRGQEQYF. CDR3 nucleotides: TGTGCCAGCAGTTTATCCCGGGACAGGGGTCAGGAGCAGTACTTC.

The DNA of the CDR3 is TGTGCCAGCAGCTTTAGAGGGGGGCCCTACGAGCAGTACTTC. Protein: CASSFRGGPYEQYF. The V gene is TRBV11-3, the J gene TRBJ2-7, with D perhaps matching TRBD1 or TRBD2 (6 bases each). Germline V gives CDR1 SGHNT, CDR2 YENEEA. Deletions cut 3 bases from V and 2 bases from J, with 11 bases between. This CDR3 contains 14 residues. Supplemented by reference TRBV11-3 and TRBJ2-7, the full variable domain reads EAGVVQSPRYKIIEKKQPVAFWCNPISGHNTLYWYLQNLGQGPELLIRYENEEAVDDSQLPKDRFSAERLKGVDSTLKIQPAELGDSAVYLCASSFRGGPYEQYFGPGTRLTVT.

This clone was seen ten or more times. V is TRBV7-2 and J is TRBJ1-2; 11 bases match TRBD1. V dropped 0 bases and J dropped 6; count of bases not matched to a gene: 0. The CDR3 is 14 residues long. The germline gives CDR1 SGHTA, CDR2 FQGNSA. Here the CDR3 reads CASSLADRGHGYTF. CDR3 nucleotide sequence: TGTGCCAGCAGCTTAGCGGACAGGGGGCATGGCTACACCTTC.

CDR3 sequence reads: CASSGTDRDTDTQYF. In DNA form, the CDR3 reads TGTGCCAGCAGCGGGACGGACAGAGACACAGATACGCAGTATTTT. The chain uses TRBV5-6 and TRBJ2-3; D may be TRBD1 (6 bases). The germline CDR1 and CDR2 sequences are SGHDT and YYEEEE. The ends were cut back, 4 bases at V and 2 bases at J, with 14 bases in the middle. CDR3 length equals 15 residues. The whole variable domain, filled in from reference TRBV5-6 and TRBJ2-3, reads DAGVTQSPTHLIKTRGQQVTLRCSPKSGHDTVSWYQQALGQGPQFIFQYYEEEERQRGNFPDRFSGHQFPNYSSELNVNALLLGDSALYLCASSGTDRDTDTQYFGPGTRLTVL.

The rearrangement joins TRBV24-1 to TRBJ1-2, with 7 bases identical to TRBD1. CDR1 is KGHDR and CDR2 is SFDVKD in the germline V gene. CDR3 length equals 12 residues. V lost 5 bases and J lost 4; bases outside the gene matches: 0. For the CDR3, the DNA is TGTGCCACCAGTGGGGACAGCTATGGCTACACCTTC. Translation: CATSGDSYGYTF.

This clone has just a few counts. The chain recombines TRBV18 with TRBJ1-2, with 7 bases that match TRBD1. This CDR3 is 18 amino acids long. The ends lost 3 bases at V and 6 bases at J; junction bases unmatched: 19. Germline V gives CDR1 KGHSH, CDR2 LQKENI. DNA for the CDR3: TGTGCCAGCTCACCTCTACCTCCTCAACAGGGGAGTTACCATGGCTACACCTTC. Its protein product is CASSPLPPQQGSYHGYTF.

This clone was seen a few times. This chain's CDR3 is CASSGFSGQSYGYTF. DNA for the CDR3: TGCGCCAGCAGTGGTTTCTCGGGACAGAGCTATGGCTACACCTTC. The rearrangement uses TRBV10-2 and TRBJ1-2; 7 bases are shared with TRBD1. This CDR3 is 15 amino acids long. The V gene end was trimmed by 4 bases and the J gene end by 4 bases; junction bases not matched to a gene: 9. CDR1 and CDR2 from the germline V gene are WSHSY and SAAADI.

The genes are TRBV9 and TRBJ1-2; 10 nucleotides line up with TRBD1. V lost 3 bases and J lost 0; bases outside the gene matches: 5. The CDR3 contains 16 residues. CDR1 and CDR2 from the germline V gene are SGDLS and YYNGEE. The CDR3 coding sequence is TGTGCCAGCAGCGGGGGGACAGGGGTAGCTAACTATGGCTACACCTTC. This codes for CASSGGTGVANYGYTF. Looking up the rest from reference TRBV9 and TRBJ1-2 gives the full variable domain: DSGVTQTPKHLITATGQRVTLRCSPRSGDLSVYWYQQSLDQGLQFLIQYYNGEERAKGNILERFSAQQFPDLHSELNLSSLELGDSALYFCASSGGTGVANYGYTFGSGTRLTVV.